Listed below are T cell receptor beta chains from one sample, sequenced in a study of shared clonotypes between healthy human individuals. Here immunoSEQ multiplex PCR was the method, and the copy in TCRdb shows in-frame clones only, minus some. The sample records more than 600,000 clones, 92% being singletons. The sequencing sample was made of naive CD8+ T cells sorted from blood. Receptors were obtained from a man aged 30 to 39 in good health. CDR3s leave out the opening cysteine and the closing phenylalanine or tryptophan.

J	V	CDR3
TRBJ1-1	TRBV7-6	ASSWDRGLDLNTEAF
TRBJ2-3	TRBV5-4	ASSRATGSADTQY
TRBJ2-7	TRBV5-1	ASDPGTSGPFHEQY
TRBJ2-1	TRBV11-2	ASSSQGQEIYNEQF
TRBJ2-5	TRBV25-1	ASSDATSGSRGSQY
TRBJ1-2	TRBV9	ASRQGSYGYT
TRBJ1-4	TRBV28	ASSLGTGRNEKLF
TRBJ2-7	TRBV29-1	SVGTGANEQY
TRBJ2-7	TRBV5-1	ASSLAVGSYEQY
TRBJ2-7	TRBV4-1	ASSQSTYNEQY
TRBJ1-4	TRBV28	ATEGGTTNEKLF
TRBJ1-2	TRBV6-4	ASSEMRGQPFDYGYT
TRBJ2-7	TRBV15	ATSRGPVSYEQY
TRBJ2-7	TRBV7-9	ASSHGALYEQY
TRBJ2-5	TRBV9	ASSVDGGQETQY
TRBJ2-7	TRBV27	ASSMTSGPSEQY
TRBJ2-4	TRBV30	AWNEPSGGAKNIQY
TRBJ2-1	TRBV28	ASSSSGRVGYNEQF
TRBJ2-3	TRBV7-6	ASSLASDTQY
TRBJ2-3	TRBV27	ASSPLGEVGTDTQY
TRBJ2-1	TRBV4-3	ASSQDQRAGVYNEQF
TRBJ2-3	TRBV5-5	ASSLRAGTDTQY
TRBJ2-5	TRBV27	ASSLLGGEETQY